This is a list of T cell receptor beta chains from one sample in a study of regulatory T cells in long-lasting Graves disease. TCRdb reanalysed the multiplex PCR reads using MiXCR and keeps one entry per CDR3 protein. The sample comprises roughly 400,000 distinct CDR3 sequences, roughly a fifth of which are singletons, and around 15% rests with the top ten. The source material was peripheral blood mononuclear cells (PBMCs), sampled when the disease was refractory, from a patient treated with antithyroid drugs. These receptors all come from a female donor with Graves disease. Both conserved end residues are part of each CDR3. Fields, in order: D gene, V gene, clone size, J gene, CDR3 DNA, CDR3 protein. The D gene is left open where the match is weak. Size values are once, few and many counts, or a class for expanded clones, and some rows have none.

TRBD2	TRBV2	few	TRBJ2-3	TGTGCCAGCAGTCGGAACCCCCCGGGACTAGCGGACACAGATACGCAGTATTTT	CASSRNPPGLADTDTQYF
-	TRBV6-1	-	TRBJ1-6	TGTGCCGGCAGCTATGGGTTCAGCAGGAGATCACCCCTCCACTTT	CAGSYGFSRRSPLHF
-	TRBV30	few	TRBJ2-1	TGTGCCTGGCAACAAGGAGAAGCCCCCTGGGTTGAGCAGTTCTTC	CAWQQGEAPWVEQFF
TRBD2	TRBV29-1	-	TRBJ2-7	TGCAGCGTGGGGGGGGCTAGCGGGCGGGCTTACGAGCAGTACTTC	CSVGGASGRAYEQYF
-	TRBV28	many	TRBJ1-5	TGTGCCACTCAGTCTGGGGCCGTCAGCAGCAATCAGCCCCAGCATTTT	CATQSGAVSSNQPQHF
-	TRBV20-1	many	TRBJ1-1	TGCAGTGCAACGAGGGAAGAAGCTTTCTTT	CSATREEAFF
-	TRBV24-1	many	TRBJ2-5	TGTGCCACCAGTGATTCCGGGACCAGCAAACAAGAGACCCAGTACTTC	CATSDSGTSKQETQYF
TRBD1	TRBV5-1	few	TRBJ1-4	TGCGCCAGCAGCTTGCAGGGGGATAAGGAAAAACTGTTTTTT	CASSLQGDKEKLFF
-	TRBV12-3/TRBV12-4	many	TRBJ1-2	TGTGCCAGCAGTTCCCGTTTTGGTCAGGGGAACTATGGCTACACCTTC	CASSSRFGQGNYGYTF
-	TRBV12-3/TRBV12-4	few	TRBJ1-6	TGTGCCAGCAGCCCAAGTCGGATTTGGAGTTCACCCCTCCACTTT	CASSPSRIWSSPLHF
-	TRBV3-1	few	TRBJ2-1	TGTGCCAGCAGCTCCCCGTTCAGTGGGGGCAATGAGCAGTTCTTC	CASSSPFSGGNEQFF
TRBD2	TRBV28	many	TRBJ2-7	TGTGCCAGCAGACTCGGACTAGCGGGTAACTACGAGCAGTACTTC	CASRLGLAGNYEQYF
-	TRBV19	-	TRBJ1-2	TGTGCCAGCCGCGGGACCTCCCGCAACTATGGCTACGCCTTC	CASRGTSRNYGYAF
TRBD2	TRBV27	-	TRBJ2-2	TGTGCCAGCAAAACTAGCGGGCCGCCGAACACCGGGGAGCTGTTTTTT	CASKTSGPPNTGELFF
-	TRBV6-4	many	TRBJ2-5	TGTGCCAGCAGTGACTCGGTGGGAGAGACCCAGTACTTC	CASSDSVGETQYF
-	TRBV20-1	-	TRBJ1-5	TGCAGTGCTAGTCGTCGGAATCAGCCCCAGCATTTT	CSASRRNQPQHF